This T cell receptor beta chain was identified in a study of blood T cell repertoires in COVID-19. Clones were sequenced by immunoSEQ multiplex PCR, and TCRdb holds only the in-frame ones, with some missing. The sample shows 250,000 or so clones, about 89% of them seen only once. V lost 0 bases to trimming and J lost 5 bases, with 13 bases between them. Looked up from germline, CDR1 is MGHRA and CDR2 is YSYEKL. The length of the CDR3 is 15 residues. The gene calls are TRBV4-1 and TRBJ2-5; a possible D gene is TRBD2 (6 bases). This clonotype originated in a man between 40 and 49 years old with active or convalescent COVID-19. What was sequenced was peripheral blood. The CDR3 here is CASSQEEGLRETQYF. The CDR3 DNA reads TGCGCCAGCAGCCAAGAGGAGGGACTTCGGGAGACCCAGTACTTC.